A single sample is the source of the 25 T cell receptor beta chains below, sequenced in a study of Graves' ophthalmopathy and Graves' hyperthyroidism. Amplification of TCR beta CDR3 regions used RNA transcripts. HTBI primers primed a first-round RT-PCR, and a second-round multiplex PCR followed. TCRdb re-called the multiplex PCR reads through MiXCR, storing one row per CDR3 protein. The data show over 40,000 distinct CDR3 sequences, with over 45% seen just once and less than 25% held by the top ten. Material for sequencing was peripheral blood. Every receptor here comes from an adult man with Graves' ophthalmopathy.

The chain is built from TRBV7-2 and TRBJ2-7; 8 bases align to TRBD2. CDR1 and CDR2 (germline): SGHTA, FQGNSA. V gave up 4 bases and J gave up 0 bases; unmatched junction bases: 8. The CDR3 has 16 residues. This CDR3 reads CASSSFGSGGSYEQYF. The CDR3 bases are TGTGCCAGCAGCTCATTTGGGAGCGGGGGCTCCTACGAGCAGTACTTC.

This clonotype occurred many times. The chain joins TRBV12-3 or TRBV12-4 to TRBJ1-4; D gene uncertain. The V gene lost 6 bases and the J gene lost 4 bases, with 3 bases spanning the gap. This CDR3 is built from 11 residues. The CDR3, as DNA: TGTGCCAGCAGGCTTAATGAAAAACTGTTTTTT. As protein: CASRLNEKLFF.

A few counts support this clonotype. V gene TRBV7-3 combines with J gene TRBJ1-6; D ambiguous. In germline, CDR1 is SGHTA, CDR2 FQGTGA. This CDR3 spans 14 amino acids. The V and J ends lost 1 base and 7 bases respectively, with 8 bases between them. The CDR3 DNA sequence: TGTGCCAGCAGCTTAAGGGCGGGCAATTCACCCCTCCACTTT. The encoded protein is CASSLRAGNSPLHF.

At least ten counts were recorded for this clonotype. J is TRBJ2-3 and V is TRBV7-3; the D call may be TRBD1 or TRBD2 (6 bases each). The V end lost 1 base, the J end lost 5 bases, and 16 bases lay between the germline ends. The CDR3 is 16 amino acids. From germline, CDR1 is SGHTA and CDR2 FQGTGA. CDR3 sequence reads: CASSLSPGGPGDTQYF. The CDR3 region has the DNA TGTGCCAGCAGCTTAAGTCCTGGGGGGCCAGGAGATACGCAGTATTTT.

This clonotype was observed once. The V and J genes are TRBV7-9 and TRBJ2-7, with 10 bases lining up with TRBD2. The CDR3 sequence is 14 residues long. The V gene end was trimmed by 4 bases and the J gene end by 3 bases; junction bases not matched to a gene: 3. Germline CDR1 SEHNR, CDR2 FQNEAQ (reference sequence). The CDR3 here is CASSWTSGHYEQYF. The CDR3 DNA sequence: TGTGCCAGCAGCTGGACTAGCGGACACTACGAGCAGTACTTC.

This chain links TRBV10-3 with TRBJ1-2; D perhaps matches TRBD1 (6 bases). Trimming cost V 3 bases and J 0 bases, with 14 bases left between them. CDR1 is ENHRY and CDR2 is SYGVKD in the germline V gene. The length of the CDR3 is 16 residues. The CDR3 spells CAISDSPGVTNYGYTF. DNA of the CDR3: TGTGCCATCAGTGATTCCCCAGGGGTGACTAACTATGGCTACACCTTC.

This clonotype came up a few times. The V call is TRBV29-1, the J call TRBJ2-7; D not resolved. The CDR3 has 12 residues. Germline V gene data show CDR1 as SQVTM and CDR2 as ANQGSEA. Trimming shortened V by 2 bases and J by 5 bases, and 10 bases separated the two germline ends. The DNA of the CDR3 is TGCAGCGTTGAACGGGTTGGGGACGAGCAGTACTTC. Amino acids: CSVERVGDEQYF.

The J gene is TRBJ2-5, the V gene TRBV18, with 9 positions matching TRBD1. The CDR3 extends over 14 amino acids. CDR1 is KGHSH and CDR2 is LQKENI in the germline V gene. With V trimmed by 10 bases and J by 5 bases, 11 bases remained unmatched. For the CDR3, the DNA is TGTGCCACCGGGACAGGGAGGGGGAGGGAGACCCAGTACTTC. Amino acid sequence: CATGTGRGRETQYF.

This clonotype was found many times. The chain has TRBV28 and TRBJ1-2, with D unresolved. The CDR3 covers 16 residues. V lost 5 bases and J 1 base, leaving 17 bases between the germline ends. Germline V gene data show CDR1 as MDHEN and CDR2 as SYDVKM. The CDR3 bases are TGTGCCAGCAGTGCCCCCGGCAGGCCCCTTAACTATGGCTACACCTTC. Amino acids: CASSAPGRPLNYGYTF.

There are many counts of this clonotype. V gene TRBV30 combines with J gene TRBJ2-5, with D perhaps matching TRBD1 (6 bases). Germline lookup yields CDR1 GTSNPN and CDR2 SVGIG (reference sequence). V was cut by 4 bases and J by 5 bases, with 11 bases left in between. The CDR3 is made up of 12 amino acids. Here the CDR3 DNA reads TGTGCCTGGACAGGGGTCAGCGAGACCCAGTACTTC. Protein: CAWTGVSETQYF.

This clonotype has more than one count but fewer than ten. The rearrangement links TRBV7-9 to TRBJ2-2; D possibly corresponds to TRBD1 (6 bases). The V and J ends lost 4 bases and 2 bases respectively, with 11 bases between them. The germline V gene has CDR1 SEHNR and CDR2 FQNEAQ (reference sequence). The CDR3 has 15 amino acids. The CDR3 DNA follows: TGTGCCAGCAGCTCACAGGGACAAAACACCGGGGAGCTGTTTTTT. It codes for CASSSQGQNTGELFF.

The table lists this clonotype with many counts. The CDR3 loop reads CASRGGGVNEKLFF. Written as DNA, the CDR3 is TGTGCCAGCAGGGGGGGAGGAGTTAATGAAAAACTGTTTTTT. The genes are TRBV2 and TRBJ1-4, with a tentative D call TRBD1 (5 bases). The germline V gene has CDR1 SNHLY and CDR2 FYNNEI. Trimming stripped 6 bases from V and 4 bases from J, with 12 bases between. The CDR3 sequence is 14 residues long. Full variable domain (missing parts from reference TRBV2 and TRBJ1-4): EPEVTQTPSHQVTQMGQEVILRCVPISNHLYFYWYRQILGQKVEFLVSFYNNEISEKSEIFDDQFSVERPDGSNFTLKIRSTKLEDSAMYFCASRGGGVNEKLFFGSGTQLSVL.

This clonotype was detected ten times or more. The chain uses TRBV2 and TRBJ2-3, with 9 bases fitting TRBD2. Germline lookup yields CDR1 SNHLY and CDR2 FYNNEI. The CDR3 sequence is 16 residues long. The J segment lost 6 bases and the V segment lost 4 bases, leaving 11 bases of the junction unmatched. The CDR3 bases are TGTGCCAGCAGTGCCCCCAGCGGGGGGCGGACGGATACGCAGTATTTT. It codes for CASSAPSGGRTDTQYF.

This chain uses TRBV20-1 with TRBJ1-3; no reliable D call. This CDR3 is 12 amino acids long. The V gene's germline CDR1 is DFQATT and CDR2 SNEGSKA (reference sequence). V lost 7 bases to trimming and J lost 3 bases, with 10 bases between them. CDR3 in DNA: TGCAGTGGAGGGATGGGTGGAAACACCATATATTTT. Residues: CSGGMGGNTIYF.

The CDR3 region is CASSHRSTSSETQYF. CDR3 nucleotides: TGTGCCAGCAGCCACCGATCGACTAGCAGCGAGACCCAGTACTTC. V gene TRBV7-9 combines with J gene TRBJ2-5, with 7 bases fitting TRBD2. The V and J ends lost 5 bases and 5 bases, in that order; junction bases with no gene match: 11. This CDR3 comprises 15 residues. Germline V gene sequence: CDR1 SEHNR, CDR2 FQNEAQ (reference sequence).

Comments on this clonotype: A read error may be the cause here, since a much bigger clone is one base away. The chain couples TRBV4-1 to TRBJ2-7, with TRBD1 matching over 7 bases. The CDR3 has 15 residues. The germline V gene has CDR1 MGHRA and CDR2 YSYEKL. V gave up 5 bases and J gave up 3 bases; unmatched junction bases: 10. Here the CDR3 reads CASSSGDRSLYEQYF. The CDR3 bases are TGCGCCAGCAGCTCTGGGGACAGAAGCCTCTACGAGCAGTACTTC.

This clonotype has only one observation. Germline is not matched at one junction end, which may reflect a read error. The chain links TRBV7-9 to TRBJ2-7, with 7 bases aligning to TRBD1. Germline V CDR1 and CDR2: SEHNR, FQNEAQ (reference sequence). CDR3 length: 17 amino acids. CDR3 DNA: TGTGCCAGCAGCTTGCGGTTTACAGGGGAGTGGTCCTGCGAGCAGTACTTT. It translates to CASSLRFTGEWSCEQYF.

DNA for the CDR3: TGTGCCAGCAGCTCCTTGGGGACAGGGGAGCAGTTCTTC. Encoded protein: CASSSLGTGEQFF. The chain has TRBV5-6 and TRBJ2-1; TRBD1 matches 9 bases. Germline CDR1 reads SGHDT; CDR2 reads YYEEEE. This CDR3 comprises 13 residues. Germline trimming cut 3 bases from V and 10 bases from J; bases unmatched to any gene: 5.

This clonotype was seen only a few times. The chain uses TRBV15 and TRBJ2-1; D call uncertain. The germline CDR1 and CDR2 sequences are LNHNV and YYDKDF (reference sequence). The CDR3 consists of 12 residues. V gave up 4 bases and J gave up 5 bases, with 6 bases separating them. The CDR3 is CATSTLDNEQFF. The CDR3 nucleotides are TGTGCCACCAGCACCCTAGACAATGAGCAGTTCTTC.

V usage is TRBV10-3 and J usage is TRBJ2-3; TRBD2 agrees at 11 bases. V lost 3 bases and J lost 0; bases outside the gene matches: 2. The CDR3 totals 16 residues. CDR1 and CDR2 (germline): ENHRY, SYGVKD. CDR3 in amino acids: CAISEGTSGSTDTQYF. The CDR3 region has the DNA TGTGCCATCAGTGAAGGGACTAGCGGAAGCACAGATACGCAGTATTTT.

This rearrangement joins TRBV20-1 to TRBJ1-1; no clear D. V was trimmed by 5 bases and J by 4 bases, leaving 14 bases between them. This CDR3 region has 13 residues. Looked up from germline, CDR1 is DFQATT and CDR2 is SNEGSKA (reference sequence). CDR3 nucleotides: TGCAGTGCTTATCAAAAGGGAGGCACTGAAGCTTTCTTT. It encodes CSAYQKGGTEAFF.

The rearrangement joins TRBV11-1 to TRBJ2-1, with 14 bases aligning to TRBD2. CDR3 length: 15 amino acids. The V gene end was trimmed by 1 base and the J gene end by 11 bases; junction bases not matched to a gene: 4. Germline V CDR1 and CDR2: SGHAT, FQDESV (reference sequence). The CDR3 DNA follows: TGTGCCAGCAGCTTAGGAGGGACTAGCGGGGGCCAGCAGTTCTTC. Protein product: CASSLGGTSGGQQFF.

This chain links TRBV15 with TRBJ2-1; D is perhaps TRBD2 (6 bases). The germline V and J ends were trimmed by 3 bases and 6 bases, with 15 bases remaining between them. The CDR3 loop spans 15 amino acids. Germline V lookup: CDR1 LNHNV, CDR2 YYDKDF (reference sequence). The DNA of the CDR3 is TGTGCCACCAGCAGGACGGGGGTGGGCCTCAATGAGCAGTTCTTC. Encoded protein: CATSRTGVGLNEQFF.

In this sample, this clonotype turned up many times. As DNA, the CDR3 is TGTGCCAGCAGACTTAGCGGAAACTCCTACGAGCAGTACTTC. This sequence encodes CASRLSGNSYEQYF. The chain combines TRBV6-6 with TRBJ2-7; D might be TRBD2 (6 bases). Germline CDR1 and CDR2: MNHNY and SVGAGI (reference sequence). V was cut by 6 bases and J by 0 bases, with 12 bases left in between. The CDR3 consists of 14 residues.

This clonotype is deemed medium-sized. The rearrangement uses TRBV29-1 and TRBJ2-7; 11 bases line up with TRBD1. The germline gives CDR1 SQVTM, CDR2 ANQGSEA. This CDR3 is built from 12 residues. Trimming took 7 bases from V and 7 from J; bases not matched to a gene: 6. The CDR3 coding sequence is TGCAGCGCGGGACAGGGGGTTGGTGAGCAGTACTTC. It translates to CSAGQGVGEQYF.